These 18 T cell receptor beta chains came from one sample sequenced in a study of CD8 T cells in Susac syndrome. The RNA input was about 0.45 to 1 ug, and it was reverse transcribed with random hexamers. Each CDR3 protein gets one entry after TCRdb re-called the immunoSEQ multiplex PCR reads with MiXCR. The sample yields some 70,000 distinct CDR3 sequences, approximately 94% seen once. Sequencing input: CD8+ T cells from PBMCs. These receptors originate from a human donor with multiple sclerosis.

The rearrangement uses TRBV7-2 and TRBJ2-1; TRBD1 aligns across 11 bases. Germline CDR1 and CDR2: SGHTA and FQGNSA. The V and J ends lost 5 bases and 0 bases, in that order; junction bases with no gene match: 9. The CDR3 runs to 18 residues. The CDR3 here is CASSLGTGGAPSYNEQFF. The CDR3 DNA is TGTGCCAGCAGCCTAGGGACAGGGGGTGCACCCTCCTACAATGAGCAGTTCTTC.

This clonotype was recorded a few times. The J gene is TRBJ2-3, the V gene TRBV19, with a tentative D call TRBD2 (6 bases). Trimming stripped 6 bases from V and 1 base from J, with 17 bases between. CDR1 is LNHDA, CDR2 SQIVND, per germline (reference sequence). CDR3 size: 16 residues. As DNA, the CDR3 is TGTGCCAGTAGCCCGGCGCACACGGGGGGCACAGATACGCAGTATTTT. This codes for CASSPAHTGGTDTQYF.

This chain joins TRBV7-9 and TRBJ1-2; no reliable D call. The CDR3 has 12 residues. Per the germline V gene, CDR1 is SEHNR and CDR2 is FQNEAQ (reference sequence). Trimming removed 8 bases at V and 2 bases at J, with 9 bases between. This CDR3 is CASLASNYGYTF. The CDR3 DNA reads as TGTGCCAGCTTGGCCTCAAACTATGGCTACACCTTC. Together with reference TRBV7-9 and TRBJ1-2, the CDR3 gives the full variable domain: DTGVSQNPRHKITKRGQNVTFRCDPISEHNRLYWYRQTLGQGPEFLTYFQNEAQLEKSRLLSDRFSAERPKGSFSTLEIQRTEQGDSAMYLCASLASNYGYTFGSGTRLTVV.

The rearrangement joins TRBV7-9 to TRBJ2-7; D may be TRBD2 (5 bases). This CDR3 comprises 17 residues. The V gene lost 3 bases and the J gene lost 4 bases, with 22 bases spanning the gap. Germline loops: CDR1 SEHNR, CDR2 FQNEAQ (reference sequence). CDR3 sequence: CASSFPPPGRTAYEQYF. CDR3 DNA: TGTGCCAGCAGCTTTCCCCCCCCTGGACGGACTGCGTACGAGCAGTACTTC.

The chain links TRBV21-1 to TRBJ2-4. TRBV21-1 is a documented pseudogene. CDR3 length: 12 amino acids. CDR3 sequence (DNA): TGTGCCACATTCGGCAGCGACAACATTCAGTACTTC. Its protein is CATFGSDNIQYF.

V gene TRBV5-1 combines with J gene TRBJ2-1; D tentatively fits TRBD1 or TRBD2 (5 bases each). CDR3 size: 14 residues. Germline V gene data show CDR1 as SGHRS and CDR2 as YFSETQ. With 7 bases removed from V and 2 bases from J, the gap between germline ends came to 13 bases. This CDR3 is CASHGAPTYNEQFF. CDR3 in DNA: TGCGCCAGCCACGGGGCGCCCACCTACAATGAGCAGTTCTTC.

The V call is TRBV20-1, the J call TRBJ2-1, with 9 bases matching TRBD1. Trimming took 5 bases from V and 2 from J; bases not matched to a gene: 7. The CDR3 has 15 residues. The V gene's germline CDR1 is DFQATT and CDR2 SNEGSKA (reference sequence). CDR3 bases: TGCAGTGCTCTCCCCCGGGACAGGGCCTACAATGAGCAGTTCTTC. Encoded protein: CSALPRDRAYNEQFF.

V gene TRBV20-1 combines with J gene TRBJ2-2, with D hard to call. This CDR3 has 13 residues. V was shortened by 6 bases and J by 3 bases, with 11 bases between the two germline ends. Germline CDR1 is DFQATT and CDR2 is SNEGSKA (reference sequence). The CDR3 nucleotides read TGCAGTGCGGTGGAGTATGACACCGGGGAGCTGTTTTTT. Encoded protein: CSAVEYDTGELFF.

CDR3 in DNA: TGTGCCAGCAGCTTAGAGTCTAGCGGGGCAGGGAATGAGCAGTTCTTC. The encoded protein is CASSLESSGAGNEQFF. The V and J genes are TRBV7-3 and TRBJ2-1, with 9 bases aligning to TRBD2. V lost 2 bases, J lost 7 bases, and 9 bases stayed unmatched. The CDR3 loop spans 16 amino acids. Germline CDR1 SGHTA, CDR2 FQGTGA.

The rearrangement joins TRBV19 to TRBJ2-1, with 7 bases aligning to TRBD2. Germline values: CDR1 LNHDA, CDR2 SQIVND (reference sequence). This CDR3 is built from 13 residues. The junction had 3 bases not matched to a gene; V was cut back by 4 bases and J by 6 bases. The CDR3 is CASSTASGNEQFF. The CDR3, as DNA: TGTGCCAGTAGTACCGCTAGCGGCAATGAGCAGTTCTTC.

This clonotype was recorded once. The chain couples TRBV29-1 to TRBJ2-3; D is ambiguous. The CDR3 extends over 13 amino acids. Germline lookup yields CDR1 SQVTM and CDR2 ANQGSEA. V lost 5 bases to trimming and J lost 3 bases, with 12 bases between them. The CDR3 sequence: CSVPPIVTDTQYF. The CDR3 nucleotides read TGCAGCGTTCCGCCCATAGTAACAGATACGCAGTATTTT.

CDR3: CATSRDWTLARYGYTF. The CDR3 bases are TGTGCCACCAGCAGAGATTGGACCCTCGCGCGTTATGGCTACACCTTC. This chain uses TRBV15 with TRBJ1-2; D is uncertain. The CDR3 is 16 residues long. V dropped 0 bases and J dropped 5 bases, with 16 bases sitting between them. Germline CDR1 reads LNHNV; CDR2 reads YYDKDF (reference sequence). The complete variable domain, with remaining parts taken from reference TRBV15 and TRBJ1-2, reads DAMVIQNPRYQVTQFGKPVTLSCSQTLNHNVMYWYQQKSSQAPKLLFHYYDKDFNNEADTPDNFQSRRPNTSFCFLDIRSPGLGDTAMYLCATSRDWTLARYGYTFGSGTRLTVV.

This chain uses TRBV7-9 with TRBJ2-3, with 11 bases lining up with TRBD2. The ends lost 6 bases at V and 5 bases at J; junction bases unmatched: 1. The CDR3 sequence is 13 residues long. Germline V CDR1 and CDR2: SEHNR, FQNEAQ (reference sequence). The chain's CDR3 is CASRTSGEDTQYF. CDR3 in DNA: TGTGCCAGCAGGACTAGCGGGGAAGATACGCAGTATTTT.

This sequence joins TRBV16 and TRBJ1-5, with D hard to call. Per germline, CDR1 KGHSY and CDR2 FQNENV. This CDR3 contains 16 residues. V dropped 4 bases and J dropped 0 bases, with 13 bases sitting between them. CDR3 nucleotides: TGTGCCAGCAGCCCACAATTCACCACTAGCAATCAGCCCCAGCATTTT. It is translated as CASSPQFTTSNQPQHF.

The rearrangement uses TRBV30 and TRBJ2-1; TRBD2 agrees at 7 bases. Trimming cost V 0 bases and J 7 bases; bases outside gene matches: 3. The CDR3 consists of 13 residues. The V gene's germline CDR1 is GTSNPN and CDR2 SVGIG (reference sequence). The CDR3 spells CAWSVGGRNEQFF. The DNA of the CDR3 is TGTGCCTGGAGTGTCGGGGGGAGGAATGAGCAGTTCTTC.

J is TRBJ1-1 and V is TRBV13; 9 bases match TRBD1. In germline, CDR1 is PRHDT, CDR2 FYEKMQ (reference sequence). The CDR3 has 17 residues. V trimming: 4 bases; J trimming: 1 base; junction bases outside the gene matches: 10. CDR3 sequence: CASSSGTGPRSNTEAFF. The CDR3, as DNA: TGTGCCAGCAGCTCCGGGACAGGGCCTCGTTCGAACACTGAAGCTTTCTTT. Together with reference TRBV13 and TRBJ1-1, the CDR3 gives the full variable domain: AAGVIQSPRHLIKEKRETATLKCYPIPRHDTVYWYQQGPGQDPQFLISFYEKMQSDKGSIPDRFSAQQFSDYHSELNMSSLELGDSALYFCASSSGTGPRSNTEAFFGQGTRLTVV.

Regarding this clonotype: The junction differs from germline at one of its ends, possibly a read error. The CDR3 region has the DNA TGCGCCAGCAGCCAAGACTATAGCAATCAGCCCCAGCAGTTT. The encoded protein is CASSQDYSNQPQQF. This chain connects TRBV5-1 to TRBJ1-5; D is uncertain. This CDR3 spans 14 amino acids. Germline CDR1 is SGHRS and CDR2 is YFSETQ.

The chain joins TRBV4-3 to TRBJ2-7; TRBD1 agrees at 9 bases. Germline V CDR1 and CDR2: LGHNA, YSLEER. This CDR3 is 15 amino acids long. The J segment lost 5 bases and the V segment lost 1 base, leaving 6 bases of the junction unmatched. In DNA form, the CDR3 reads TGCGCCAGCAGCCAAGCGACAGGGGGGGCGGACGAGCAGTACTTC. Its protein product is CASSQATGGADEQYF.